This TCR beta chain comes out of a study of blood T cell repertoires in COVID-19. In the study overall: Specimens from acute and convalescent COVID-19 originated in the United States, Italy and Spain. T cells, B-cell-depleted T cells, or PBMCs supplied cDNA or gDNA.

CDR1 is LGHNA, CDR2 YNFKEQ, per germline. The germline V and J ends were trimmed by 1 base and 0 bases, with 10 bases remaining between them. The CDR3 is made up of 16 amino acids. In the source study's methods: Amplifying reference gene primers gave estimates of nucleated cell counts. Some clones are missing from TCRdb's copy, which holds only in-frame ones; the method was immunoSEQ multiplex PCR. The D gene and trimming were derived from the DNA, and the V and J assignments and clone size from that table. Among about 110,000 clones, 60% to 80% were seen once, and the ten largest hold 15% to 20%. Specimen: peripheral blood. This chain links TRBV4-2 with TRBJ1-3, with D unresolved. The sequence derives from a woman aged 80 or older with active or convalescent COVID-19. The DNA for the CDR3 is TGTGCCAGCAGCCAAGCTCTAGGCCTCTCTGGAAACACCATATATTTT. It translates to CASSQALGLSGNTIYF.